Presented here are 16 T cell receptor beta chains from one specimen sequenced in a study of blood T cells in healthy people across ages (dated by TCRdb to the mid-2010s). The library was generated by 5' RACE. TCRdb records Illumina HiSeq 2500 as the sequencer. A second PCR of roughly 7 to 12 cycles was run with a J-beta primer mix and a sample-barcoded 5' primer. TCRdb trimmed the raw reads at Q25, called clones with MiXCR and kept productive beta chains. Entries are consolidated by CDR3 protein sequence, retaining the most common genes and DNA. In this sample the table shows more than 1,400,000 distinct CDR3 sequences, about 40% of which occur a single time. Clones ranked in the top ten supply under 8% of the sample. Sequencing input: blood. All receptors come from a woman in her late teens or twenties in good health.

The CDR3, as DNA: TGTGCCAGCAGCGTAGGTCCAGCGGGAGGGCGCCAAGAGACCCAGTACTTC. It encodes CASSVGPAGGRQETQYF. The genes are TRBV9 and TRBJ2-5; TRBD2 aligns across 10 bases. Germline CDR1 SGDLS, CDR2 YYNGEE. V shed 0 bases and J 1 base; nucleotides not matched to a gene: 6. This CDR3 region has 17 residues.

This sequence joins TRBV10-3 and TRBJ2-5; no clear D. TRBJ2-7 explains the end of the DNA better; the J call may be wrong. Germline V gene lookup returns CDR1 ENHRY and CDR2 SYGVKD. The CDR3 length is 12 residues. The CDR3 sequence: CAISESGCEQYF. The CDR3 DNA follows: TGTGCCATCAGTGAATCTGGCTGCGAGCAGTACTTC.

This clonotype was counted only a few times. The rearrangement uses TRBV28 and TRBJ1-4, with D possibly being TRBD1 (6 bases). Per the germline V gene, CDR1 is MDHEN and CDR2 is SYDVKM. The CDR3 sequence is 15 residues long. Trimming removed 4 bases from V and 3 bases from J, with 12 bases in between. The CDR3 spells CASSSPGQANEKLFF. Here the CDR3 DNA reads TGTGCCAGCAGTTCGCCGGGACAAGCTAATGAAAAACTGTTTTTT.

There are a few counts of this clonotype. The chain joins TRBV27 to TRBJ2-5, with no clear D. Per the germline V gene, CDR1 is MNHEY and CDR2 is SMNVEV (reference sequence). The length of the CDR3 is 17 residues. Trimming stripped 5 bases from V and 1 base from J, with 20 bases between. The CDR3 loop is CASSPRSRVTGQETQYF. The CDR3 bases are TGTGCCAGCAGTCCTCGGAGTCGAGTGACGGGCCAAGAGACCCAGTACTTC.

This clonotype has only a few counts. This chain joins TRBV6-1 and TRBJ1-2, with D unclear. V was shortened by 3 bases and J by 0 bases, with 14 bases between the two germline ends. CDR3 size: 16 residues. Germline assignment: CDR1 MNHNS and CDR2 SASEGT. The CDR3 DNA sequence: TGTGCCAGCAGTGATCCGGGTCAGGCCGCTAACTATGGCTACACCTTC. It codes for CASSDPGQAANYGYTF.

The chain recombines TRBV20-1 with TRBJ2-1, with 11 bases lining up with TRBD2. Germline V gives CDR1 DFQATT, CDR2 SNEGSKA (reference sequence). The CDR3 has 15 residues. Trimming at V came to 6 bases and at J to 1 base, leaving 5 bases not matched to a gene. The CDR3 sequence is CSAILAGVSYNEQFF. CDR3 sequence (DNA): TGCAGTGCGATACTAGCGGGAGTGTCCTACAATGAGCAGTTCTTC.

The chain uses TRBV9 and TRBJ2-3; no firm D call. V was shortened by 4 bases and J by 5 bases, with 11 bases between the two germline ends. The CDR3 sequence is 13 residues long. Germline V gives CDR1 SGDLS, CDR2 YYNGEE. In DNA, the CDR3 is TGTGCCAGCAGCTCCCCGAGTATAGATACGCAGTATTTT. Translation: CASSSPSIDTQYF. The variable domain in full, with the rest retrieved from reference TRBV9 and TRBJ2-3, is DSGVTQTPKHLITATGQRVTLRCSPRSGDLSVYWYQQSLDQGLQFLIQYYNGEERAKGNILERFSAQQFPDLHSELNLSSLELGDSALYFCASSSPSIDTQYFGPGTRLTVL.

The chain uses TRBV7-9 and TRBJ1-2; 7 bases agree with TRBD1. CDR1 and CDR2 (germline): SEHNR, FQNEAQ (reference sequence). The CDR3 runs 16 residues. The J segment lost 0 bases and the V segment lost 5 bases, leaving 9 bases of the junction unmatched. CDR3 coding DNA: TGTGCCAGCAGCCTAGGCTCGGGACAGACTAACTATGGCTACACCTTC. Translation gives CASSLGSGQTNYGYTF.

This clonotype was seen repeatedly, ten times or more. The genes are TRBV6-5 and TRBJ2-3; 12 bases are a match to TRBD2. The CDR3 covers 16 residues. The junction had 8 bases not matched to a gene; V was cut back by 6 bases and J by 4 bases. Germline CDR1 MNHEY, CDR2 SVGAGI. In DNA form, the CDR3 reads TGTGCCAGCAGCCGCCTACTAGCGGGAGGACCAGATACGCAGTATTTT. This translates into CASSRLLAGGPDTQYF.

V gene TRBV27 combines with J gene TRBJ2-3; 9 nucleotides match TRBD1. Trimming took 6 bases from V and 7 from J; bases not matched to a gene: 17. The length of the CDR3 is 17 residues. The germline V gene encodes CDR1 MNHEY and CDR2 SMNVEV (reference sequence). The CDR3, as DNA: TGTGCCAGCAGAGCCCCACCTTCAGGACAGGGGCCCCATACGCAGTATTTT. It codes for CASRAPPSGQGPHTQYF.

The DNA for the CDR3 is TGTGCCAGCAGCTTGGGGGTAGGAAACCAAGAGACCCAGTACTTC. Translated: CASSLGVGNQETQYF. The genes are TRBV5-4 and TRBJ2-5; D is ambiguous. CDR1 and CDR2 from the germline V gene are SGHNT and YYREEE (reference sequence). CDR3 size: 15 residues. Deletions cut 0 bases from V and 0 bases from J, with 9 bases between.

The V and J genes are TRBV6-5 and TRBJ2-2; 8 positions agree with TRBD2. In germline, CDR1 is MNHEY, CDR2 SVGAGI. Germline trimming cut 6 bases from V and 3 bases from J; bases unmatched to any gene: 3. The CDR3 runs to 14 residues. The CDR3 sequence is CASRPGGYTGELFF. The CDR3 DNA is TGTGCCAGCAGACCGGGGGGGTACACCGGGGAGCTGTTTTTT.

The chain uses TRBV20-1 and TRBJ2-1; D remains unclear. The CDR3 spans 11 residues. Trimming took off 3 bases at V and 10 bases at J, with 10 bases between the two ends. CDR1 is DFQATT and CDR2 is SNEGSKA in the germline V gene (reference sequence). Here the CDR3 DNA reads TGCAGTGCTAGTCCCCTTTTGGAGCAGTTCTTC. As protein: CSASPLLEQFF.

J is TRBJ1-1 and V is TRBV12-3 or TRBV12-4, with 8 nucleotides matching TRBD1. The CDR3 consists of 12 residues. Losses at the gene ends were 6 bases for V and 6 bases for J; bases not matched to a gene: 3. The CDR3: CASRDRDAEAFF. The CDR3 DNA follows: TGTGCCAGCAGGGACAGGGACGCTGAAGCTTTCTTT.

This clonotype was found once. The chain carries TRBV27 and TRBJ2-1, with 13 bases matching TRBD2. Germline V gene sequence: CDR1 MNHEY, CDR2 SMNVEV (reference sequence). This CDR3 spans 15 amino acids. V was clipped by 8 bases and J by 8 bases; unmatched bases: 9. The CDR3 sequence: CASAPRTSGSDEQFF. Here the CDR3 DNA reads TGTGCCAGCGCTCCCCGGACTAGCGGGAGCGATGAGCAGTTCTTC.

This clonotype was detected only a few times. This sequence joins TRBV2 and TRBJ2-5; unclear D gene. Germline assignment: CDR1 SNHLY and CDR2 FYNNEI. V lost 7 bases and J 3 bases, leaving 12 bases between the germline ends. The CDR3 is 13 residues long. The CDR3 bases are TGTGCCAGCACGACACCCGAAAAAGAGACCCAGTACTTC. Amino acids: CASTTPEKETQYF. Combining the CDR3 with reference TRBV2 and TRBJ2-5 gives the whole variable domain EPEVTQTPSHQVTQMGQEVILRCVPISNHLYFYWYRQILGQKVEFLVSFYNNEISEKSEIFDDQFSVERPDGSNFTLKIRSTKLEDSAMYFCASTTPEKETQYFGPGTRLLVL.